This is a list of T cell receptor beta chains from one sample in a study of long-term antiretroviral therapy in people with HIV. Generated by immunoSEQ multiplex PCR, the TCRdb table keeps only in-frame clones and is missing some. The sample includes 7,200 or so clones, approximately 69% seen only once; the top ten take 6.5% to 8.5%. The sample was unsorted PBMCs, taken 0.1 years before starting antiretroviral therapy. These receptors came from a man between 18 and 29 years old with HIV. The CDR3 runs from the conserved cysteine through the conserved F or W. D genes are given only for firm matches. The size field is filled for only some rows; it gives once, few, many or a size class.

TRBJ1-2 | NA | TRBV6-1 | NA | CPKSRGRTDYGYTF | TGTCCCAAATCAAGGGGGAGGACCGATTATGGCTACACCTTC
TRBJ2-3 | once | TRBV11-1 | TRBD1 | CASSLGQGHTDTQYF | TGTGCCAGCAGCTTAGGACAGGGGCACACAGATACGCAGTATTTT
TRBJ1-5 | NA | TRBV7-6 | TRBD1 | CASSLLQGLSQPQHF | TGTGCCAGCAGCCTACTACAGGGGCTGAGTCAGCCCCAGCATTTT
TRBJ1-2 | NA | TRBV27 | NA | CASSLSAPPGPKFGYTF | TGTGCCAGCAGTTTATCCGCTCCCCCGGGACCCAAATTTGGCTACACCTTC
TRBJ2-5 | NA | TRBV6-1 | TRBD2 | CASSEGTSGETQYF | TGTGCCAGCAGTGAAGGGACTAGCGGAGAGACCCAGTACTTC
TRBJ2-2 | NA | TRBV9 | TRBD1 | CASSVARDRENTGELFF | TGTGCCAGCAGCGTAGCTCGGGACAGGGAGAACACCGGGGAGCTGTTTTTT
TRBJ1-6 | NA | TRBV4-1 | NA | CASSQLGQSNSPLHF | TGCGCCAGCAGCCAACTCGGACAGTCCAATTCACCCCTCCACTTT
TRBJ2-2 | NA | TRBV2 | NA | CASSDRRWDANTGELFF | TGTGCCAGCAGTGATAGAAGGTGGGACGCGAACACCGGGGAGCTGTTTTTT
TRBJ2-3 | NA | TRBV11-2 | NA | CASSSGSIPLLTDTQYF | TGTGCCAGCAGCTCGGGCTCCATTCCACTACTCACAGATACGCAGTATTTT
TRBJ2-7 | NA | TRBV13 | TRBD1 | CASSLSGQGGSEQYF | TGTGCCAGCAGCCTCTCGGGACAGGGTGGAAGCGAGCAGTACTTC
TRBJ1-1 | NA | TRBV27 | NA | CASSSPLGGRGMVEAFF | TGTGCCAGCAGCTCCCCGCTCGGCGGCAGGGGCATGGTTGAAGCTTTCTTT
TRBJ1-1 | once | TRBV30 | NA | CAWSWGDEAFF | TGTGCCTGGAGTTGGGGCGATGAAGCTTTCTTT
TRBJ1-4 | NA | TRBV9 | NA | CASSPGTPTGKLFF | TGTGCCAGCAGCCCGGGGACACCGACTGGAAAACTGTTTTTT
TRBJ2-7 | NA | TRBV5-4 | TRBD1 | CASSLSTGDIYEQYF | TGTGCCAGCAGCTTGAGTACAGGGGATATATACGAGCAGTACTTC
TRBJ2-1 | few | TRBV7-8 | NA | CASSSRGGGNEQFF | TGTGCCAGCAGCTCCCGAGGAGGGGGCAATGAGCAGTTCTTC
TRBJ2-4 | once | TRBV30 | NA | CAWSVGGHEYF | TGTGCCTGGAGTGTAGGGGGACACGAGTACTTC
TRBJ2-3 | NA | TRBV7-3 | NA | CASSKGYTDTQYF | TGTGCCAGCAGCAAAGGATACACAGATACGCAGTATTTT
TRBJ1-2 | NA | TRBV6-1 | NA | CASIGRWNGYTF | TGTGCCAGCATTGGCAGGTGGAATGGCTACACCTTC
TRBJ1-1 | NA | TRBV11-3 | NA | CASSPGGSRASMWGTEAFF | TGTGCCAGCAGCCCCGGGGGATCACGGGCCTCAATGTGGGGCACTGAAGCTTTCTTT
TRBJ2-3 | medium-sized | TRBV4-1 | NA | CASSPNPVDTQYF | TGCGCCAGCAGCCCAAACCCTGTCGATACGCAGTATTTT
TRBJ1-4 | NA | TRBV2 | TRBD1 | CASTGQGDLNEKLFF | TGTGCCAGCACCGGACAGGGGGACCTTAATGAAAAACTGTTTTTT
TRBJ1-3 | NA | TRBV27 | NA | CASSFGSPGTRNTIYF | TGTGCCAGCAGTTTCGGGAGCCCGGGGACACGAAACACCATATATTTT
TRBJ2-3 | NA | TRBV5-1 | TRBD2 | CASSLAWTSGGLSTDTQYF | TGCGCCAGCAGCTTGGCGTGGACTAGCGGGGGTCTCAGCACAGATACGCAGTATTTT
TRBJ1-4 | NA | TRBV11-1 | NA | CASSLGVGGDEKLFF | TGTGCCAGCAGCTTAGGTGTAGGAGGAGATGAAAAACTGTTTTTT
TRBJ2-5 | NA | TRBV6-6 | TRBD2 | CASRGGSETQYF | TGTGCCAGTCGGGGGGGGTCGGAGACCCAGTACTTC
TRBJ1-2 | NA | TRBV7-9 | TRBD1 | CASSLRDSYYGYTF | TGTGCCAGCAGCTTACGGGACAGTTACTATGGCTACACCTTC
TRBJ2-5 | NA | TRBV5-4 | NA | CASSFRGGETQYF | TGTGCCAGCAGCTTTAGAGGAGGGGAGACCCAGTACTTC
TRBJ1-1 | NA | TRBV9 | NA | CASSVARGNTEAFF | TGTGCCAGCAGCGTAGCCAGGGGGAACACTGAAGCTTTCTTT
TRBJ2-2 | few | TRBV6-1 | TRBD1 | CASSGTGEGGELFF | TGTGCCAGCAGCGGGACAGGGGAGGGCGGGGAGCTGTTTTTT
TRBJ2-3 | few | TRBV2 | TRBD1 | CATAGQGVSDTQYF | TGTGCCACTGCGGGACAGGGGGTTTCAGATACGCAGTATTTT
TRBJ1-4 | NA | TRBV5-4 | NA | CASSLGGQVLEKLFF | TGTGCCAGCAGCTTGGGGGGGCAGGTGTTAGAAAAACTGTTTTTT
TRBJ2-1 | NA | TRBV4-1 | TRBD2 | CASSDSGGAYNEQFF | TGCGCCAGCAGCGATAGCGGGGGGGCCTACAATGAGCAGTTCTTC
TRBJ2-5 | large | TRBV5-1 | TRBD2 | CASSPYLAGGPGETQYF | TGCGCCAGCAGCCCTTACCTAGCGGGGGGGCCAGGGGAGACCCAGTACTTC
TRBJ1-1 | NA | TRBV6-6 | NA | CASSDLMVEAFF | TGTGCCAGCAGTGACTTAATGGTGGAAGCTTTCTTT
TRBJ2-7 | NA | TRBV29-1 | NA | CSVIPPAHYEQYF | TGCAGCGTTATACCTCCGGCCCACTACGAGCAGTACTTC
TRBJ2-2 | once | TRBV7-2 | NA | CASRAFGGELFF | TGTGCCAGCCGGGCGTTTGGCGGGGAGCTGTTTTTT
TRBJ2-5 | few | TRBV6-4 | TRBD2 | CASSEAGGPGETQYF | TGTGCCAGCAGTGAGGCGGGGGGGCCCGGGGAGACCCAGTACTTC
TRBJ2-7 | once | TRBV20-1 | TRBD2 | CSRTSLYEQYF | TGCAGCCGGACTAGCCTCTACGAGCAGTACTTC
TRBJ1-1 | NA | TRBV28 | NA | CASSLGQREAFF | TGTGCCAGCAGTTTGGGGCAAAGGGAAGCTTTCTTT
TRBJ2-5 | NA | TRBV27 | NA | CAVARGETQYF | TGTGCCGTAGCTCGTGGAGAGACCCAGTACTTC
TRBJ1-2 | NA | TRBV7-8 | NA | CASSKMVGGDYGYTF | TGTGCCAGCAGCAAAATGGTCGGGGGGGACTATGGCTACACCTTC
TRBJ2-3 | NA | TRBV5-1 | NA | CASSLQDTQYF | TGCGCCAGCAGTTTACAAGATACGCAGTATTTT
TRBJ2-5 | once | TRBV2 | NA | CASSDNRKETQYF | TGTGCCAGCAGTGATAATAGGAAGGAGACCCAGTACTTC
TRBJ2-1 | NA | TRBV6-4 | NA | CASSDSRGGEVNEQFF | TGTGCCAGCAGTGACTCGAGAGGGGGTGAAGTAAATGAGCAGTTCTTC
TRBJ1-5 | NA | TRBV28 | NA | CASSWQGGTNQPQHF | TGTGCCAGCAGTTGGCAGGGAGGGACCAATCAGCCCCAGCATTTT
TRBJ2-5 | NA | TRBV7-8 | NA | CASIQGGTQYF | TGTGCCAGCATCCAAGGGGGGACCCAGTACTTC
TRBJ2-5 | NA | TRBV11-2 | TRBD1 | CASSSSPGQSGKTQYF | TGTGCCAGCAGCTCCTCACCGGGACAGTCTGGGAAGACCCAGTACTTC
TRBJ1-6 | NA | TRBV2 | NA | CASTRASNSPLHF | TGTGCCAGCACAAGGGCTAGTAATTCACCCCTCCACTTT
TRBJ1-2 | NA | TRBV11-2 | NA | CASSSTGKEPANYGYTF | TGTGCCAGCAGTTCTACCGGCAAGGAACCAGCTAACTATGGCTACACCTTC
TRBJ1-2 | NA | TRBV11-3 | NA | CASSLIQGGVGGYTF | TGTGCCAGCAGCTTAATCCAGGGAGGAGTGGGTGGCTACACCTTC
TRBJ2-7 | NA | TRBV9 | NA | CASSVEGSYEQYF | TGTGCCAGCAGCGTAGAAGGATCCTACGAGCAGTACTTC
TRBJ2-7 | few | TRBV2 | NA | CASSEPLGGLAYEQYF | TGTGCCAGCAGTGAACCCTTAGGAGGGCTGGCCTACGAGCAGTACTTC
TRBJ2-3 | NA | TRBV10-1 | TRBD1 | CASSDTTGEDTQYF | TGCGCCAGCAGTGATACAACAGGGGAAGATACGCAGTATTTT
TRBJ1-4 | once | TRBV6-5 | NA | CASSYRATNEKLFF | TGTGCCAGCAGTTACAGGGCGACTAATGAAAAACTGTTTTTT
TRBJ1-4 | NA | TRBV7-8 | NA | CASNSPGYEKLFF | TGTGCCAGCAATTCCCCAGGCTATGAAAAACTGTTTTTT